A selection of T cell receptor beta chains follows, all from one sample in a study of human thymus T cells. This table comes from immunoSEQ multiplex PCR, and its TCRdb copy is limited to in-frame clones, with some not included. The sample holds around 130,000 clones, around 94% seen once. The source material was thymus tissue. All receptors come from a boy in the first two years of life with a congenital heart defect but otherwise immunologically healthy. Each CDR3 is given with its conserved first and last residue. D genes are given only for firm matches. A clone size is listed for some rows: how often the clone was seen (once, few, many), or a class if it is expanded.

.	TRBV6-4	.	TRBJ1-4	TGTGCCAGCAGTGACTCGCTGCATCAAGATCAGGTGGGTTTTAGTAATGAAAAACTGTTTTTT	CASSDSLHQDQVGFSNEKLFF
.	TRBV7-2	.	TRBJ2-5	TGTGCCAGCGGCGGCTACACGACGGAGACCCAGTACTTC	CASGGYTTETQYF
TRBD2	TRBV5-1	.	TRBJ2-3	TGCGCCAGCAGCTTGGTCGCTAGCGGTACAGATACGCAGTATTTT	CASSLVASGTDTQYF
TRBD2	TRBV2	.	TRBJ2-5	TGTGCCAGCAGTGGGGGGGGGAAAGAGACCCAGTACTTC	CASSGGGKETQYF
.	TRBV5-6	.	TRBJ1-2	TGTGCCAGCAGCTTGGGGGGAAATGGCTACACCTTC	CASSLGGNGYTF
.	TRBV4-3	.	TRBJ2-1	TGCGCCAGCAGCCAAGGGGACGGGGTATACGGTCATGAGCAGTTCTTC	CASSQGDGVYGHEQFF
.	TRBV30	.	TRBJ1-5	TGTGCCTGGAGTGTACAGGGCAATCAGCCCCAGCATTTT	CAWSVQGNQPQHF
.	TRBV28	.	TRBJ1-6	TGTGCCAGCAGTTCCCCAGTAAGCAATTCACCCCTCCACTTT	CASSSPVSNSPLHF
.	TRBV30	.	TRBJ1-6	TGTGCCTGGGGTGCAGGGATGGCACCCCTCCACTTT	CAWGAGMAPLHF
.	TRBV10-1	.	TRBJ2-7	TGCGCCAGCAGTGCGGGACGGTTGAATAACGACGAGCAGTACTTC	CASSAGRLNNDEQYF
.	TRBV6-6	.	TRBJ1-1	TGTGCCAGCAGTTATGCGGCCTCTTGGACCACTGAAGCTTTCTTT	CASSYAASWTTEAFF
TRBD2	TRBV27	once	TRBJ2-1	TGTGCCAGCAGGGTATCAAGCGGGGGGAGCTCCTACAATGAGCAGTTCTTC	CASRVSSGGSSYNEQFF
.	TRBV6-5	.	TRBJ1-5	TGTGCCAGCAGGGGACGCTATAATCAGCCCCAGCATTTT	CASRGRYNQPQHF
.	TRBV15	.	TRBJ2-1	TGTGCCACCAGCAGAGATATTCGGCAGGGGTCAAACGTACAGTTCTTC	CATSRDIRQGSNVQFF
.	TRBV18	once	TRBJ2-1	TGTGCCAGCTCCACCTGGCGGGTGGGGGAGCAGTTCTTC	CASSTWRVGEQFF
TRBD1	TRBV4-3	.	TRBJ2-2	TGCGCCAGCAGCCAAGGGCCGGGACAGGGGCACACCGGGGAGCTGTTTTTT	CASSQGPGQGHTGELFF
TRBD1	TRBV6-1	once	TRBJ2-7	TGTGCCAGCGGAGGACAGGCCGTCTACGAGCAGTACTTC	CASGGQAVYEQYF